The 26 T cell receptor beta chains presented below share a single source sample, sequenced in a study of control samples from healthy donors and cancer patients. Here immunoSEQ multiplex PCR was the method, and the copy in TCRdb shows in-frame clones only, minus some. The sample consists of about 92,000 clones, approximately 78% of them appearing once. The sample comprised blood. All receptors derive from a woman aged 60-70 years in good health.

This clone was counted a single time. The chain couples TRBV6-1 to TRBJ1-1; D gene ambiguous. The CDR3 has 13 amino acids. Trimming removed 1 base at V and 0 bases at J, with 3 bases between. Germline V CDR1 and CDR2: MNHNS, SASEGT. CDR3 in amino acids: CASSEGVNTEAFF. The DNA for the CDR3 is TGTGCCAGCAGTGAAGGGGTGAACACTGAAGCTTTCTTT.

V is TRBV6-5 and J is TRBJ2-1; D not resolved. Trimming took 11 bases from V and 4 from J, leaving 12 bases between them. Germline CDR1 reads MNHEY; CDR2 reads SVGAGI. The CDR3 is made up of 12 amino acids. The CDR3 protein is CAGAANYNEQFF. In DNA form, the CDR3 reads TGTGCCGGCGCGGCTAATTACAATGAGCAGTTCTTC.

The chain links TRBV6-2 or TRBV6-3 to TRBJ2-2, with D unclear. The CDR3 length is 14 residues. Germline CDR1 reads MNHEY; CDR2 reads SVGEGT. V was cut by 4 bases and J by 2 bases, with 8 bases left in between. The CDR3 sequence is CASSFAGNTGELFF. The CDR3 bases are TGTGCCAGCAGTTTTGCCGGAAACACCGGGGAGCTGTTTTTT.

The chain recombines TRBV28 with TRBJ1-1; possibly TRBD1 for D (6 bases). Germline V gives CDR1 MDHEN, CDR2 SYDVKM. This CDR3 has 14 amino acids. Trimming removed 4 bases from V and 0 bases from J, with 9 bases in between. This chain's CDR3 is CASSWTDLNTEAFF. The CDR3 nucleotides read TGTGCCAGCAGTTGGACAGACCTGAACACTGAAGCTTTCTTT.

This clone has just one count. V gene TRBV3-1 (or the pseudogene TRBV3-2) combines with J gene TRBJ2-3; D may be TRBD2 (6 bases). Between the trimmed V and J ends, which lost 1 base and 4 bases, there was a span of 6 bases. In germline, CDR1 is LGHDT, CDR2 YNNKEL (reference sequence). This CDR3 comprises 13 residues. The CDR3 spells CASSQGGADTQYF. CDR3 nucleotides: TGTGCCAGCAGCCAAGGCGGGGCAGATACGCAGTATTTT.

The chain joins TRBV6-5 to TRBJ1-6, with a tentative D call TRBD1 (5 bases). V gave up 6 bases and J gave up 9 bases, with 18 bases separating them. Germline CDR1 and CDR2: MNHEY and SVGAGI. This CDR3 has 15 residues. CDR3 protein: CASRHRGGLSSPLHF. For the CDR3, the DNA is TGTGCCAGCAGACACCGGGGGGGGTTAAGTTCACCCCTCCACTTT.

This clone was observed a handful of times. V and J are TRBV6-5 and TRBJ1-5, with no clear D. The CDR3 is 13 amino acids. In germline, CDR1 is MNHEY, CDR2 SVGAGI. V lost 0 bases and J lost 7, with 7 bases in between. The CDR3 coding sequence is TGTGCCAGCAGTTACTCGAACACCCAGCCCCAGCATTTT. It specifies CASSYSNTQPQHF.

This sequence joins TRBV7-2 and TRBJ2-1, with 8 bases identical to TRBD1. V was pared by 5 bases and J by 10 bases, with 10 bases of the junction left unmatched. The CDR3 length is 14 residues. Germline loops: CDR1 SGHTA, CDR2 FQGNSA. This CDR3 reads CASSTRTGRDEQFF. The CDR3 region has the DNA TGTGCCAGCAGCACCCGGACAGGGCGAGACGAGCAGTTCTTC. The full variable domain, its missing parts supplied by reference TRBV7-2 and TRBJ2-1, is GAGVSQSPSNKVTEKGKDVELRCDPISGHTALYWYRQSLGQGLEFLIYFQGNSAPDKSGLPSDRFSAERTGGSVSTLTIQRTQQEDSAVYLCASSTRTGRDEQFFGPGTRLTVL.

The V and J genes are TRBV7-9 and TRBJ2-7; 7 nucleotides align to TRBD1. There are 16 residues in the CDR3. The V and J ends lost 1 base and 5 bases, in that order; junction bases with no gene match: 11. CDR1 and CDR2 from the germline V gene are SEHNR and FQNEAQ (reference sequence). CDR3: CASSLGEQGRIDEQYF. The CDR3 DNA is TGTGCCAGCAGCTTAGGAGAACAGGGGAGAATCGACGAGCAGTACTTC.

The rearrangement uses TRBV4-1 and TRBJ1-4; 8 bases align to TRBD1. This CDR3 is built from 15 residues. Germline V gives CDR1 MGHRA, CDR2 YSYEKL. V shed 0 bases and J 7 bases; nucleotides not matched to a gene: 4. The CDR3 DNA reads TGCGCCAGCAGCCAAGAAATAGGACAGGGTGAAAAACTGTTTTTT. It translates to CASSQEIGQGEKLFF.

CDR3: CASSFGADGYTF. The CDR3 DNA is TGTGCCAGCAGCTTTGGCGCGGACGGCTACACCTTC. This chain uses TRBV11-2 with TRBJ1-2; D not resolved. Deletions cut 3 bases from V and 8 bases from J, with 10 bases between. Per germline, CDR1 SGHAT and CDR2 FQNNGV. CDR3 length: 12 residues.

The chain employs TRBV19 and TRBJ1-5; D gene ambiguous. Looked up from germline, CDR1 is LNHDA and CDR2 is SQIVND (reference sequence). V was pared by 4 bases and J by 2 bases, with 12 bases between. This CDR3 comprises 15 residues. The CDR3 region has the DNA TGTGCCAGTAGTAACTACCTGGTAGGCAATCAGCCCCAGCATTTT. It encodes CASSNYLVGNQPQHF. The variable domain in full, with the rest retrieved from reference TRBV19 and TRBJ1-5, is DGGITQSPKYLFRKEGQNVTLSCEQNLNHDAMYWYRQDPGQGLRLIYYSQIVNDFQKGDIAEGYSVSREKKESFPLTVTSAQKNPTAFYLCASSNYLVGNQPQHFGDGTRLSIL.

This clone is a singleton in its sample. The rearrangement joins TRBV5-8 to TRBJ2-5, with D possibly being TRBD1 (5 bases). V gave up 4 bases and J gave up 3 bases, with 16 bases separating them. Germline V gene sequence: CDR1 SGHTS, CDR2 YDEGEE. The CDR3 length is 15 residues. The CDR3 nucleotides are TGTGCCAGCAGCATAGGATCTGGGGCTAAAGAGACCCAGTACTTC. This codes for CASSIGSGAKETQYF.

The chain couples TRBV9 to TRBJ2-2, with 8 bases identical to TRBD2. CDR3 size: 17 residues. Trimming at V came to 0 bases and at J to 6 bases, leaving 10 bases not matched to a gene. Germline loops: CDR1 SGDLS, CDR2 YYNGEE. The CDR3 DNA follows: TGTGCCAGCAGCGTAGTTTCCGGGAGGGAGGGGGCCGGGGAGCTGTTTTTT. It codes for CASSVVSGREGAGELFF. The complete variable domain, with remaining parts taken from reference TRBV9 and TRBJ2-2, reads DSGVTQTPKHLITATGQRVTLRCSPRSGDLSVYWYQQSLDQGLQFLIQYYNGEERAKGNILERFSAQQFPDLHSELNLSSLELGDSALYFCASSVVSGREGAGELFFGEGSRLTVL.

CDR3 residues: CASRGQLFADGYTF. In nucleotides, the CDR3 is TGTGCCAGCAGGGGACAGCTGTTCGCCGACGGCTACACCTTC. The chain recombines TRBV28 with TRBJ1-2; 7 bases match TRBD1. Trimming cost V 6 bases and J 8 bases; bases outside gene matches: 12. Germline lookup yields CDR1 MDHEN and CDR2 SYDVKM. The CDR3 is 14 amino acids.

The genes are TRBV27 and TRBJ2-3; D uncertain. With 3 bases removed from V and 0 bases from J, the gap between germline ends came to 10 bases. In germline, CDR1 is MNHEY, CDR2 SMNVEV (reference sequence). The CDR3 runs 15 residues. The chain's CDR3 is CASSFRRPSTDTQYF. CDR3 DNA: TGTGCCAGCAGTTTTCGTCGGCCAAGCACAGATACGCAGTATTTT.

The rearrangement joins TRBV6-1 to TRBJ1-3; D ambiguous. In germline, CDR1 is MNHNS, CDR2 SASEGT. The CDR3 is 14 amino acids. V was clipped by 2 bases and J by 2 bases, with 7 bases between them. CDR3 sequence: CASSETFPGNTIYF. Here the CDR3 DNA reads TGTGCCAGCAGTGAAACGTTCCCTGGAAACACCATATATTTT.

V gene TRBV14 combines with J gene TRBJ2-1; 8 bases line up with TRBD1. CDR3 length equals 17 residues. Germline assignment: CDR1 SGHDN and CDR2 FVKESK. J was trimmed by 9 bases and V by 0 bases; bases with no gene match: 13. The chain's CDR3 is CASSQDKRRQGIGEQFF. The CDR3 bases are TGTGCCAGCAGCCAAGACAAACGGAGACAGGGGATCGGTGAGCAGTTCTTC.

The chain carries TRBV10-1 and TRBJ2-1; 8 bases agree with TRBD2. This CDR3 has 15 residues. The germline V gene encodes CDR1 WNHNN and CDR2 SYGVQD (reference sequence). V lost 4 bases to trimming and J lost 1 base; unmatched junction nucleotides: 3. This chain's CDR3 is CASSGAGGSYNEQFF. The CDR3 coding sequence is TGCGCCAGCAGTGGTGCGGGGGGTTCCTACAATGAGCAGTTCTTC.

The rearrangement joins TRBV29-1 to TRBJ1-3; tentatively, D is TRBD1 (6 bases). The V end was cut by 6 bases, the J end by 2 bases, with 14 bases between. Germline CDR1 is SQVTM and CDR2 is ANQGSEA. The CDR3 has 14 amino acids. In nucleotides, the CDR3 is TGCAGCGTCGTTACAGGGAGCCCTGGAAACACCATATATTTT. This sequence encodes CSVVTGSPGNTIYF.

This chain links TRBV6-5 with TRBJ1-1; 9 bases align to TRBD1. The junction had 4 bases not matched to a gene; V was cut back by 2 bases and J by 0 bases. The V gene's germline CDR1 is MNHEY and CDR2 SVGAGI. CDR3 length equals 16 residues. The CDR3 reads CASSYTGTGMNTEAFF. CDR3 sequence (DNA): TGTGCCAGCAGTTACACGGGGACAGGGATGAACACTGAAGCTTTCTTT.

CDR3 in DNA: TGTGCCAGCAGCTTTTCATCAGGACAGGGCTCCTACGAGCAGTACTTC. Translated, it gives CASSFSSGQGSYEQYF. V gene TRBV7-2 combines with J gene TRBJ2-7; 8 bases map to TRBD1. Germline lookup yields CDR1 SGHTA and CDR2 FQGNSA. The V and J ends lost 3 bases and 0 bases, in that order; junction bases with no gene match: 7. The CDR3 contains 16 residues.

This chain connects TRBV13 to TRBJ2-2; the D gene is possibly TRBD1 (6 bases). The CDR3 length is 14 residues. Trimming took off 3 bases at V and 9 bases at J, with 14 bases between the two ends. The germline V gene encodes CDR1 PRHDT and CDR2 FYEKMQ (reference sequence). In nucleotides, the CDR3 is TGTGCCAGCAGCTTTAGCAGGGGTCTCCGGGAGCTGTTTTTT. Its protein product is CASSFSRGLRELFF.

V is TRBV6-2 or TRBV6-3 and J is TRBJ1-1; 11 positions agree with TRBD1. Germline assignment: CDR1 MNHEY and CDR2 SVGEGT. This CDR3 region has 14 residues. Trimming at V came to 6 bases and at J to 4 bases, leaving 4 bases not matched to a gene. The CDR3 nucleotides are TGTGCCAGCAGCCGGACAGGGGGCATCACTGAAGCTTTCTTT. It specifies CASSRTGGITEAFF.

This chain uses TRBV6-5 with TRBJ2-7; possibly TRBD2 for D (7 bases). The germline V gene encodes CDR1 MNHEY and CDR2 SVGAGI. V was cut by 7 bases and J by 4 bases, with 17 bases left in between. The CDR3 runs 14 residues. DNA of the CDR3: TGTGCCAGCAAGGGGGGGGCGGCTCCATACGAGCAGTACTTC. As protein: CASKGGAAPYEQYF.

V gene TRBV24-1 combines with J gene TRBJ2-1; TRBD2 aligns across 8 bases. The length of the CDR3 is 14 residues. The germline V gene encodes CDR1 KGHDR and CDR2 SFDVKD. The V and J ends lost 5 bases and 9 bases, in that order; junction bases with no gene match: 8. In nucleotides, the CDR3 is TGTGCCACCAGTGGGACAGCGGGGGCTCTTGAGCAGTTCTTC. It yields the protein CATSGTAGALEQFF.